This passage covers 26 T cell receptor beta chains from one sample sequenced in a study of response to subunit inactivated influenza vaccine. TCRdb itself ran the RT-PCR reads through MiXCR, one entry per CDR3 protein. The table lists about 500,000 distinct CDR3 sequences, 16% of them singletons. Sequenced here: CD4+ T cells sorted from PBMCs, sampled less than 30 months after vaccination. The receptors originated from a man aged 50 to 75 who received an inactivated influenza vaccine.

This clonotype was detected a few times. The rearrangement joins TRBV29-1 to TRBJ1-1; possibly TRBD1 for D (5 bases). The length of the CDR3 is 14 residues. Between the trimmed V and J ends, which lost 6 bases and 2 bases, there was a span of 16 bases. Germline-derived CDR1 and CDR2 are SQVTM and ANQGSEA. This CDR3 is CSVPSLDRNTEAFF. CDR3 DNA sequence: TGCAGCGTCCCCAGCCTTGACAGAAACACTGAAGCTTTCTTT.

The chain uses TRBV27 and TRBJ2-7; weak D call: TRBD1 (7 bases). Germline CDR1 reads MNHEY; CDR2 reads SMNVEV (reference sequence). V lost 5 bases to trimming and J lost 0 bases, with 14 bases between them. CDR3 length: 15 amino acids. CDR3 sequence reads: CASSPRGVSSYEQYF. In nucleotides, the CDR3 is TGTGCCAGCAGTCCCAGGGGGGTGAGCTCCTACGAGCAGTACTTC.

In this sample, this clonotype turned up a few times. V is TRBV7-6 and J is TRBJ2-3; D is perhaps TRBD2 (5 bases). Germline V gives CDR1 SGHVS, CDR2 FNYEAQ. This CDR3 is built from 14 residues. V was shortened by 1 base and J by 5 bases, with 10 bases between the two germline ends. CDR3 bases: TGTGCCAGCAGCTTAGTGGCCCGGGGAGATACGCAGTATTTT. Amino acids: CASSLVARGDTQYF.

The chain links TRBV27 to TRBJ2-1, with TRBD1 matching 9 bases. CDR3 length: 14 residues. Germline V gene lookup returns CDR1 MNHEY and CDR2 SMNVEV (reference sequence). With V trimmed by 6 bases and J by 9 bases, 9 bases remained unmatched. For the CDR3, the DNA is TGTGCCAGCAGAAGGGGGACAGGGAGGGTTGAGCAGTTCTTC. Encoded protein: CASRRGTGRVEQFF.

This clonotype has just a few counts. The V and J genes are TRBV6-5 and TRBJ2-1; D not resolved. The germline V gene encodes CDR1 MNHEY and CDR2 SVGAGI. V lost 0 bases and J 4 bases, leaving 10 bases between the germline ends. The CDR3 contains 15 residues. The CDR3 reads CASSYSTADYNEQFF. CDR3 sequence (DNA): TGTGCCAGCAGTTACTCGACGGCTGATTACAATGAGCAGTTCTTC.

This clonotype was detected ten times or more. The chain employs TRBV24-1 and TRBJ1-2, with D unclear. The length of the CDR3 is 13 residues. Trimming took 4 bases from V and 4 from J, leaving 9 bases between them. Germline CDR1 KGHDR, CDR2 SFDVKD. The CDR3 coding sequence is TGTGCCACCAGTGAGAGATCATTCTATGGCTACACCTTC. Translation gives CATSERSFYGYTF.

This chain joins TRBV6-5 and TRBJ2-7; 8 bases are a match to TRBD1. CDR3 length: 16 amino acids. Trimming cost V 4 bases and J 0 bases; bases outside gene matches: 8. Germline V gene data show CDR1 as MNHEY and CDR2 as SVGAGI. The CDR3 region is CASSSRTGRSSYEQYF. In nucleotides, the CDR3 is TGTGCCAGCAGTTCTCGGACAGGGAGGAGCTCCTACGAGCAGTACTTC.

The chain is built from TRBV5-6 and TRBJ2-5; 11 bases are shared with TRBD1. The junction had 6 bases not matched to a gene; V was cut back by 1 base and J by 4 bases. Looked up from germline, CDR1 is SGHDT and CDR2 is YYEEEE. CDR3 length: 16 amino acids. The CDR3 DNA reads as TGTGCCAGCAGCTTGCGGGACAGGGGGTTAGGAGAGACCCAGTACTTC. This gives the protein CASSLRDRGLGETQYF. Full variable domain (rest looked up from reference TRBV5-6 and TRBJ2-5): DAGVTQSPTHLIKTRGQQVTLRCSPKSGHDTVSWYQQALGQGPQFIFQYYEEEERQRGNFPDRFSGHQFPNYSSELNVNALLLGDSALYLCASSLRDRGLGETQYFGPGTRLLVL.

This sequence joins TRBV10-3 and TRBJ2-1, with TRBD2 matching over 12 bases. CDR1 and CDR2 (germline): ENHRY, SYGVKD. Unmatched junction bases numbered 7, after V lost 2 bases and J lost 11 bases. The CDR3 runs to 15 residues. This chain's CDR3 is CAISEDGLAGTQQFF. In DNA form, the CDR3 reads TGTGCCATCAGTGAGGACGGACTAGCGGGGACCCAGCAGTTCTTC.

This clonotype appeared a few times. This chain links TRBV7-2 with TRBJ1-3; no definite D call. This CDR3 spans 13 amino acids. Trimming took off 5 bases at V and 3 bases at J, with 8 bases between the two ends. Germline V gives CDR1 SGHTA, CDR2 FQGNSA. CDR3 DNA: TGTGCCAGCAGCGTTATGGGTGGAAACACCATATATTTT. Its translation is CASSVMGGNTIYF.

The genes are TRBV20-1 and TRBJ2-7; no reliable D call. Germline loops: CDR1 DFQATT, CDR2 SNEGSKA (reference sequence). This CDR3 comprises 13 residues. V was trimmed by 3 bases and J by 3 bases, leaving 12 bases between them. The DNA of the CDR3 is TGCAGTGCTAGTTGGTCAGCAAACTACGAGCAGTACTTC. Its protein is CSASWSANYEQYF.

This clonotype was seen many times. CDR3 loop: CASSPRQGSNQPQHF. The CDR3 DNA sequence: TGTGCCAGCAGCCCACGACAGGGTAGCAATCAGCCCCAGCATTTT. This chain joins TRBV4-2 and TRBJ1-5, with 7 bases that match TRBD1. The V segment lost 4 bases and the J segment 0 bases; nucleotides outside the gene matches: 3. CDR3 length: 15 residues. Germline-derived CDR1 and CDR2 are LGHNA and YNFKEQ.

The V and J genes are TRBV29-1 and TRBJ2-5, with 8 bases lining up with TRBD1. CDR3 length: 13 residues. The trim removed 4 bases at V and 2 bases at J, leaving 3 bases unmatched. CDR1 and CDR2 from the germline V gene are SQVTM and ANQGSEA. CDR3 region: CSVAGTGQETQYF. DNA of the CDR3: TGCAGCGTTGCCGGGACAGGTCAAGAGACCCAGTACTTC.

The chain uses TRBV28 and TRBJ2-3; TRBD1 aligns across 10 bases. CDR3 size: 15 residues. Germline CDR1 reads MDHEN; CDR2 reads SYDVKM. V was pared by 4 bases and J by 2 bases, with 3 bases of the junction left unmatched. In DNA, the CDR3 is TGTGCCAGCAGTTCGACAGGGGGCCCCACAGATACGCAGTATTTT. This gives the protein CASSSTGGPTDTQYF.

This clonotype was recorded many times. CDR3 sequence (DNA): TGCGCCAGCAGCAGGGAGCTTAACTATGGCTACACCTTC. Translated: CASSRELNYGYTF. This chain uses TRBV5-1 with TRBJ1-2, with D hard to call. CDR1 is SGHRS, CDR2 YFSETQ, per germline. The CDR3 length is 13 residues. Trimming took 4 bases from V and 1 from J, leaving 8 bases between them.

This chain uses TRBV30 with TRBJ1-2, with D uncertain. The CDR3 is 14 amino acids. Germline CDR1 and CDR2: GTSNPN and SVGIG (reference sequence). V shed 4 bases and J shed 0 bases, with 12 bases lying between them. The CDR3 bases are TGTGCCTGGAATATTCGAATGGCTAACTATGGCTACACCTTC. It yields the protein CAWNIRMANYGYTF.

This clonotype was counted only a few times. V and J are TRBV4-3 and TRBJ2-6; 9 positions agree with TRBD1. Germline lookup yields CDR1 LGHNA and CDR2 YSLEER. Trimming cost V 2 bases and J 2 bases; bases outside gene matches: 4. The CDR3 runs 17 residues. The CDR3 sequence is CASSQLTGGAGANVLTF. CDR3 bases: TGCGCCAGCAGCCAACTCACAGGGGGCGCTGGGGCCAACGTCCTGACTTTC.

The chain combines TRBV30 with TRBJ2-3; 7 nucleotides line up with TRBD2. The CDR3 has 16 amino acids. Germline V gene data show CDR1 as GTSNPN and CDR2 as SVGIG (reference sequence). Unmatched junction bases numbered 6, after V lost 0 bases and J lost 0 bases. For the CDR3, the DNA is TGTGCCTGGAGTGTATTCTGGGGGGGAAGCACAGATACGCAGTATTTT. Its protein is CAWSVFWGGSTDTQYF. Filled out from reference TRBV30 and TRBJ2-3, the complete variable domain reads SQTIHQWPATLVQPVGSPLSLECTVEGTSNPNLYWYRQAAGRGLQLLFYSVGIGQISSEVPQNLSASRPQDRQFILSSKKLLLSDSGFYLCAWSVFWGGSTDTQYFGPGTRLTVL.

The table lists this clonotype with a few counts. The chain carries TRBV2 and TRBJ1-6, with 7 bases matching TRBD1. Germline V gene lookup returns CDR1 SNHLY and CDR2 FYNNEI. The CDR3 runs 15 residues. The V segment lost 4 bases and the J segment 10 bases; nucleotides outside the gene matches: 10. CDR3 sequence: CASSGLGTEISPLHF. The DNA for the CDR3 is TGTGCCAGCAGTGGATTAGGGACAGAGATCTCACCCCTCCACTTT. The complete variable domain, with remaining parts taken from reference TRBV2 and TRBJ1-6, reads EPEVTQTPSHQVTQMGQEVILRCVPISNHLYFYWYRQILGQKVEFLVSFYNNEISEKSEIFDDQFSVERPDGSNFTLKIRSTKLEDSAMYFCASSGLGTEISPLHFGNGTRLTVT.

This sequence joins TRBV20-1 and TRBJ2-3, with D uncertain. Trimming cost V 5 bases and J 3 bases, with 9 bases left between them. The germline V gene has CDR1 DFQATT and CDR2 SNEGSKA (reference sequence). This CDR3 contains 12 residues. The DNA of the CDR3 is TGCAGTGCTGAAGCGAGAACAGATACGCAGTATTTT. Its protein product is CSAEARTDTQYF.

This clonotype has only a few counts. This chain connects TRBV28 to TRBJ2-1, with D possibly TRBD2 on 6 matching bases. Germline loops: CDR1 MDHEN, CDR2 SYDVKM. The CDR3 has 16 residues. Trimming took off 6 bases at V and 6 bases at J, with 21 bases between the two ends. The CDR3 DNA reads TGTGCCAGCAGACTGCCCCTGGGGGAGGCGGGCAATGAGCAGTTCTTC. As protein: CASRLPLGEAGNEQFF.

The chain has TRBV7-9 and TRBJ1-4, with D hard to call. Germline CDR1 and CDR2: SEHNR and FQNEAQ (reference sequence). V shed 5 bases and J shed 3 bases, with 1 base lying between them. There are 11 residues in the CDR3. The CDR3 spells CASSPNEKLFF. The CDR3 DNA sequence: TGTGCCAGCAGCCCTAATGAAAAACTGTTTTTT.

The genes are TRBV7-9 and TRBJ2-7, with D perhaps being TRBD1 or TRBD2 (5 bases each). Germline V lookup: CDR1 SEHNR, CDR2 FQNEAQ (reference sequence). V lost 2 bases to trimming and J lost 6 bases, with 17 bases between them. This CDR3 is 15 amino acids long. CDR3 in amino acids: CASSLNRDRTSEQYF. The CDR3 DNA reads as TGTGCCAGCAGCTTAAACCGGGACCGGACCAGCGAGCAGTACTTC.

As to this clonotype: Relative to the germline gene, one junction end is altered; a read error may explain this. This chain joins TRBV5-1 and TRBJ2-7; perhaps TRBD1 as D (5 bases). The V gene's germline CDR1 is SGHRS and CDR2 YFSETQ. The CDR3 extends over 13 amino acids. Here the CDR3 reads CASSTGQETVGFF. The CDR3 bases are TGCGCCAGCAGCACCGGACAAGAAACAGTGGGGTTCTTC. Complete variable domain (other parts from reference TRBV5-1 and TRBJ2-7): KAGVTQTPRYLIKTRGQQVTLSCSPISGHRSVSWYQQTPGQGLQFLFEYFSETQRNKGNFPGRFSGRQFSNSRSEMNVSTLELGDSALYLCASSTGQETVGFFGPGTRLTVT.

In its sample, this clonotype was seen many times. The chain couples TRBV12-3 or TRBV12-4 to TRBJ2-3, with 8 bases identical to TRBD1. CDR3 length equals 14 residues. Losses at the gene ends were 6 bases for V and 1 base for J; bases not matched to a gene: 3. CDR3: CASSLTGGTDTQYF. The CDR3 DNA is TGTGCCAGCAGCCTGACAGGGGGCACAGATACGCAGTATTTT.

This clonotype was seen a handful of times. J is TRBJ1-3 and V is TRBV7-9; D is perhaps TRBD1 (6 bases). V lost 0 bases, J lost 4 bases, and 10 bases lay in between. This CDR3 is 15 amino acids long. CDR1 is SEHNR, CDR2 FQNEAQ, per germline (reference sequence). The DNA of the CDR3 is TGTGCCAGCAGCTTAGCGGTCGGACAGGGAAACACCATATATTTT. This sequence encodes CASSLAVGQGNTIYF.